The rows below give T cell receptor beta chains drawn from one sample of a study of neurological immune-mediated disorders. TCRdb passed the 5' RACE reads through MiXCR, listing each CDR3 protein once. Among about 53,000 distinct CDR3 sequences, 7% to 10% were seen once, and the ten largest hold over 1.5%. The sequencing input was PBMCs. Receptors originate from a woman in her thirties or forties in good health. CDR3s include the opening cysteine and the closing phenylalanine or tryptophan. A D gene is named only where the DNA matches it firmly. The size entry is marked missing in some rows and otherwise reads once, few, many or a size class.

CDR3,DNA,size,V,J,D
CASSQIGAYYEQYF,TGTGCCAGCAGCCAAATCGGGGCCTACTACGAGCAGTACTTC,many,TRBV14,TRBJ2-7,NA
CASSFRSRDGYTF,TGTGCCAGCAGTTTTAGGTCTCGGGACGGCTACACCTTC,many,TRBV12-3/TRBV12-4,TRBJ1-2,NA
CASSLRDSYNEQFF,TGTGCCAGCAGTTTAAGGGACTCCTACAATGAGCAGTTCTTC,many,TRBV12-3/TRBV12-4,TRBJ2-1,NA
CASSQAFTGELFF,TGCGCCAGCAGCCAAGCTTTCACCGGGGAGCTGTTTTTT,many,TRBV4-1,TRBJ2-2,NA
CASSPDYSLLPYNEQFF,TGTGCCAGCAGCCCTGACTATTCCTTACTCCCCTACAATGAGCAGTTCTTC,many,TRBV5-5,TRBJ2-1,NA
CASKGGRDRSYEQYF,TGCGCCAGCAAGGGAGGACGGGACAGATCCTACGAGCAGTACTTC,NA,TRBV5-1,TRBJ2-7,NA
CASSHSTTDREQYF,TGTGCCAGCAGCCACAGCACTACGGATCGAGAGCAGTACTTC,NA,TRBV7-9,TRBJ2-7,NA
CATSAGGAGQPQHF,TGTGCCACCAGCGCAGGGGGTGCTGGGCAGCCCCAGCATTTT,many,TRBV15,TRBJ1-5,TRBD1
CASSQDGGRVDTQYF,TGTGCCAGCAGCCAAGATGGTGGGAGGGTTGATACGCAGTATTTT,many,TRBV4-2,TRBJ2-3,TRBD2
CASSPIRARWINTGELFF,TGTGCCAGCAGCCCAATACGAGCGAGGTGGATAAACACCGGGGAGCTGTTTTTT,few,TRBV11-2,TRBJ2-2,NA
CASSRQGPGRNTIYF,TGTGCCAGCAGTCGACAGGGCCCTGGACGAAACACCATATATTTT,many,TRBV6-2/TRBV6-3,TRBJ1-3,TRBD1
CASRPDRDYYGYTF,TGTGCCAGCAGGCCTGACAGGGACTACTATGGCTACACCTTC,many,TRBV7-9,TRBJ1-2,TRBD1
CASSVGPEAETQYF,TGTGCCAGCAGCGTCGGACCCGAGGCAGAGACCCAGTACTTC,many,TRBV9,TRBJ2-5,NA
CASSPAGNQPQHF,TGTGCCAGCTCACCCGCAGGGAATCAGCCCCAGCATTTT,many,TRBV18,TRBJ1-5,NA
CSASQTLTAPSGANVLTF,TGCAGTGCTAGCCAGACACTGACAGCCCCCTCTGGGGCCAACGTCCTGACTTTC,many,TRBV20-1,TRBJ2-6,NA
CASSSPGTGFYEQYF,TGTGCCAGCAGTTCCCCCGGGACAGGGTTCTACGAGCAGTACTTC,many,TRBV27,TRBJ2-7,TRBD1
CASSAQDSTDTQYF,TGCGCCAGCAGCGCTCAGGACAGCACAGATACGCAGTATTTT,many,TRBV5-1,TRBJ2-3,NA
CASSQGALAGPHLYTDTQYF,TGCGCCAGCAGCCAAGGGGCGCTAGCGGGGCCTCACTTATACACAGATACGCAGTATTTT,few,TRBV4-3,TRBJ2-3,TRBD2
CITHQGGGTEAFF,TGCATCACACATCAGGGAGGAGGGACTGAAGCTTTCTTT,many,TRBV29-1,TRBJ1-1,NA
CASSYLPSSGPNEQFF,TGTGCCAGCAGTTACCTCCCTAGCTCGGGACCCAATGAGCAGTTCTTC,many,TRBV6-2/TRBV6-3,TRBJ2-1,NA
CASSQAPGRTDTQYF,TGCGCCAGCAGCCAAGCCCCAGGTCGTACAGATACGCAGTATTTT,few,TRBV4-1,TRBJ2-3,NA
CSAQGQFSNQPQHF,TGCAGTGCTCAAGGACAGTTTAGCAATCAGCCCCAGCATTTT,many,TRBV20-1,TRBJ1-5,NA
CSASLRGAYEQYF,TGCAGTGCTAGTCTGCGGGGGGCCTACGAGCAGTACTTC,many,TRBV20-1,TRBJ2-7,TRBD2
CSAGRQGPSYEQYF,TGCAGTGCGGGGAGACAGGGGCCCTCCTACGAGCAGTACTTC,many,TRBV20-1,TRBJ2-7,TRBD1
CASSLGQGQETQYF,TGCGCCAGCAGCTTGGGACAGGGGCAAGAGACCCAGTACTTC,many,TRBV5-1,TRBJ2-5,TRBD1
CASSSRPQNYGYTF,TGTGCCAGCAGCTCACGACCTCAAAACTATGGCTACACCTTC,many,TRBV7-2,TRBJ1-2,NA